The 20 T cell receptor beta chains listed next were all sequenced from one sample in a study of T-cell memory formation after mild COVID-19. TCRdb reprocessed the 5' RACE reads with MiXCR, giving one entry per CDR3 protein. The table records 200,000 to 250,000 distinct CDR3 sequences, roughly a tenth of them present only once. Sequenced: PBMCs or a T cell subset sorted from them (not recorded which). Receptor source: a man aged 18 to 35 who had mild COVID-19 (a few samples of this study predate the infection). Cell type and time point are not known.

This clonotype was counted at least ten times. The chain uses TRBV7-2 and TRBJ2-7; 9 nucleotides align to TRBD2. The CDR3 extends over 15 amino acids. Trimming took 3 bases from V and 4 from J; bases not matched to a gene: 7. Germline CDR1 and CDR2: SGHTA and FQGNSA. CDR3 residues: CASSFSPSGEYEQYV. In nucleotides, the CDR3 is TGTGCCAGCAGCTTTAGCCCTAGCGGGGAATACGAGCAGTACGTC.

This chain's CDR3 is CATSRGGGTMETQYF. The DNA for the CDR3 is TGTGCCACCAGCAGAGGAGGCGGGACTATGGAGACCCAGTACTTC. The chain combines TRBV15 with TRBJ2-5, with 7 nucleotides matching TRBD2. Germline values: CDR1 LNHNV, CDR2 YYDKDF (reference sequence). The CDR3 is made up of 15 amino acids. After removal of 1 base from V and 5 bases from J, the junction contained 7 bases not matched to a gene.

This clonotype was observed a few times. The chain joins TRBV28 to TRBJ2-3; D perhaps matches TRBD1 (6 bases). V lost 7 bases to trimming and J lost 6 bases, with 23 bases between them. The CDR3 spans 16 residues. The germline gives CDR1 MDHEN, CDR2 SYDVKM. CDR3 loop: CASTSPGQPREDTQYF. Written as DNA, the CDR3 is TGTGCCAGCACCTCGCCGGGACAACCCAGGGAGGATACGCAGTATTTT.

The genes are TRBV5-1 and TRBJ2-6, with D perhaps assigned TRBD1 or TRBD2 (5 bases each). The V end was cut by 0 bases, the J end by 0 bases, with 13 bases between. CDR3 length: 18 amino acids. Germline V gene sequence: CDR1 SGHRS, CDR2 YFSETQ. CDR3 region: CASSLGGTVSSGANVLTF. As DNA, the CDR3 is TGCGCCAGCAGCTTGGGAGGGACGGTGAGCTCTGGGGCCAACGTCCTGACTTTC.

This clonotype was observed a handful of times. The V and J genes are TRBV6-5 and TRBJ1-1; unclear D gene. This CDR3 comprises 15 residues. CDR1 and CDR2 (germline): MNHEY, SVGAGI. V lost 6 bases and J 0 bases, leaving 14 bases between the germline ends. The CDR3 region is CASRNTLPMNTEAFF. CDR3 DNA: TGTGCCAGCAGAAACACACTCCCAATGAACACTGAAGCTTTCTTT.

This clonotype was recorded a few times. This chain joins TRBV29-1 and TRBJ1-1; a possible D gene is TRBD1 (5 bases). The CDR3 runs 13 residues. V dropped 7 bases and J dropped 3 bases, with 15 bases sitting between them. Germline values: CDR1 SQVTM, CDR2 ANQGSEA. CDR3 DNA: TGCAGCGGCGCCCGCCAGGGCGACACTGAAGCTTTCTTT. It yields the protein CSGARQGDTEAFF.

A few counts support this clonotype. The V and J genes are TRBV7-2 and TRBJ1-5, with 7 nucleotides matching TRBD1. Trimming took 6 bases from V and 3 from J; bases not matched to a gene: 5. CDR3 size: 14 residues. The germline CDR1 and CDR2 sequences are SGHTA and FQGNSA. The CDR3 bases are TGTGCCAGCAGACCCGGACAGGACAATCAGCCCCAGCATTTT. Translating it yields CASRPGQDNQPQHF. Complete variable domain (other parts from reference TRBV7-2 and TRBJ1-5): GAGVSQSPSNKVTEKGKDVELRCDPISGHTALYWYRQSLGQGLEFLIYFQGNSAPDKSGLPSDRFSAERTGGSVSTLTIQRTQQEDSAVYLCASRPGQDNQPQHFGDGTRLSIL.

The genes are TRBV5-1 and TRBJ2-7; D ambiguous. Germline lookup yields CDR1 SGHRS and CDR2 YFSETQ. The CDR3 runs 14 residues. V was trimmed by 3 bases and J by 0 bases, leaving 10 bases between them. The CDR3 DNA reads TGCGCCAGCAGCTACCCTGATAGCTCCTACGAGCAGTACTTC. Its translation is CASSYPDSSYEQYF.

The chain uses TRBV7-2 and TRBJ1-1; D possibly corresponds to TRBD1 (6 bases). CDR3 size: 12 residues. Trimming took off 5 bases at V and 7 bases at J, with 11 bases between the two ends. The V gene's germline CDR1 is SGHTA and CDR2 FQGNSA. In DNA, the CDR3 is TGTGCCAGCAGCCCTCAGACAGGTGAAGCTTTCTTT. It translates to CASSPQTGEAFF. Using reference TRBV7-2 and TRBJ1-1 for the parts outside the CDR3, the full variable domain is GAGVSQSPSNKVTEKGKDVELRCDPISGHTALYWYRQSLGQGLEFLIYFQGNSAPDKSGLPSDRFSAERTGGSVSTLTIQRTQQEDSAVYLCASSPQTGEAFFGQGTRLTVV.

The chain joins TRBV15 to TRBJ2-3, with D uncertain. The length of the CDR3 is 15 residues. Germline CDR1 reads LNHNV; CDR2 reads YYDKDF (reference sequence). The V gene lost 7 bases and the J gene lost 3 bases, with 17 bases spanning the gap. The CDR3 DNA follows: TGTGCCACCACCAATAATCAGCGACGAACAGATACGCAGTATTTT. Translation: CATTNNQRRTDTQYF.

This chain uses TRBV5-1 with TRBJ1-4; D is ambiguous. V lost 5 bases and J 5 bases, leaving 13 bases between the germline ends. The CDR3 consists of 14 residues. From germline, CDR1 is SGHRS and CDR2 YFSETQ. The CDR3 reads CASRKADGNEKLFF. Here the CDR3 DNA reads TGCGCCAGCAGAAAAGCAGATGGGAATGAAAAACTGTTTTTT.

The table lists this clonotype with a few counts. The chain combines TRBV20-1 with TRBJ2-5; D might be TRBD2 (5 bases). The CDR3 covers 13 residues. Trimming left V 7 bases short and J 2 bases short, with 14 bases between. Germline V gene data show CDR1 as DFQATT and CDR2 as SNEGSKA (reference sequence). Here the CDR3 reads CSVRPQRQETQYF. As DNA, the CDR3 is TGCAGTGTCCGGCCCCAGCGGCAAGAGACCCAGTACTTC.

This clonotype has a handful of counts. The CDR3 spells CSVVGLANPTDTQYF. The CDR3 coding sequence is TGCAGCGTGGTGGGACTAGCTAATCCCACAGATACGCAGTATTTT. The chain is built from TRBV29-1 and TRBJ2-3; 9 bases map to TRBD2. There are 15 residues in the CDR3. J was trimmed by 2 bases and V by 6 bases; bases with no gene match: 9. The germline V gene has CDR1 SQVTM and CDR2 ANQGSEA.

CDR3 sequence: CASSQVDRDTGELFF. Here the CDR3 DNA reads TGTGCCAGCAGCCAAGTCGACAGGGACACCGGGGAGCTGTTTTTT. The V gene is TRBV4-2, the J gene TRBJ2-2; TRBD1 matches at 7 bases. CDR3 length equals 15 residues. Unmatched junction bases numbered 2, after V lost 1 base and J lost 3 bases. The V gene's germline CDR1 is LGHNA and CDR2 YNFKEQ.

This clonotype was observed many times. This chain uses TRBV11-2 with TRBJ2-2; TRBD1 agrees at 8 bases. V lost 3 bases to trimming and J lost 7 bases; unmatched junction nucleotides: 10. Germline loops: CDR1 SGHAT, CDR2 FQNNGV. This CDR3 is built from 16 residues. The CDR3 nucleotides are TGTGCCAGCAGCTTGGCTGGACAGGGTAATGACGGGGAGCTGTTTTTT. This sequence encodes CASSLAGQGNDGELFF. Drawing the rest from reference TRBV11-2 and TRBJ2-2, the complete variable domain is EAGVAQSPRYKIIEKRQSVAFWCNPISGHATLYWYQQILGQGPKLLIQFQNNGVVDDSQLPKDRFSAERLKGVDSTLKIQPAKLEDSAVYLCASSLAGQGNDGELFFGEGSRLTVL.

The chain links TRBV18 to TRBJ1-2; the D is unclear. V lost 2 bases to trimming and J lost 7 bases, with 11 bases between them. The CDR3 spans 13 residues. CDR1 is KGHSH and CDR2 is LQKENI in the germline V gene. CDR3 amino acids: CASSPLPGFGYTF. The CDR3 DNA follows: TGTGCCAGCTCACCATTGCCCGGCTTTGGCTACACCTTC.

The sample holds a few counts of this clonotype. The chain employs TRBV5-5 and TRBJ2-5; D not resolved. Germline lookup yields CDR1 SGHKS and CDR2 YYEKEE (reference sequence). Trimming cost V 7 bases and J 12 bases, with 19 bases left between them. This CDR3 region has 12 residues. The CDR3 protein is CASGTKGGYEYF. As DNA, the CDR3 is TGTGCCAGCGGAACAAAGGGTGGTTATGAGTACTTC.

This clonotype occurred a few times. This sequence joins TRBV29-1 and TRBJ2-2, with TRBD2 matching over 11 bases. The ends lost 7 bases at V and 5 bases at J; junction bases unmatched: 3. The CDR3 loop spans 13 amino acids. Looked up from germline, CDR1 is SQVTM and CDR2 is ANQGSEA. CDR3 sequence reads: CSARLAGTGELFF. The CDR3 DNA reads TGCAGCGCAAGACTAGCGGGGACCGGGGAGCTGTTTTTT.

In this sample, this clonotype turned up a few times. CDR3 nucleotide sequence: TGTGCCAGCAGTGAAGAATGGGAGGGGTTGAACATTCAGTACTTC. Protein: CASSEEWEGLNIQYF. J is TRBJ2-4 and V is TRBV6-1, with TRBD2 matching over 7 bases. CDR1 is MNHNS, CDR2 SASEGT, per germline. CDR3 length: 15 amino acids. V gave up 1 base and J gave up 7 bases; unmatched junction bases: 7.

This sequence joins TRBV4-3 and TRBJ1-4; D possibly corresponds to TRBD1 (6 bases). The CDR3 spans 14 residues. Germline-derived CDR1 and CDR2 are LGHNA and YSLEER. The V gene lost 2 bases and the J gene lost 8 bases, with 12 bases spanning the gap. The CDR3 sequence is CASSQLQGLEKLFF. In DNA form, the CDR3 reads TGCGCCAGCAGCCAACTACAGGGATTGGAAAAACTGTTTTTT.